The next 18 T cell receptor beta chains were all read from a single sample in a study of blood T cell repertoires in COVID-19. The method was immunoSEQ multiplex PCR; TCRdb's version includes in-frame clones alone and lacks a portion of them. The sample carries about 84,000 clones, around 88% recorded once. The source material was peripheral blood. The source is a man aged 80 or over with active or convalescent COVID-19.

The rearrangement links TRBV28 to TRBJ2-1; the match to TRBD2 covers 11 bases. Looked up from germline, CDR1 is MDHEN and CDR2 is SYDVKM. This CDR3 region has 15 residues. The ends lost 6 bases at V and 6 bases at J; junction bases unmatched: 7. As DNA, the CDR3 is TGTGCCAGCAGGTTTTTAGCGGGAGGGGGCAATGAGCAGTTCTTC. Its protein product is CASRFLAGGGNEQFF.

This chain links TRBV7-2 with TRBJ2-5, with D perhaps TRBD2 (5 bases). The ends were cut back, 2 bases at V and 1 base at J, with 11 bases in the middle. Germline CDR1 reads SGHTA; CDR2 reads FQGNSA. The CDR3 has 15 amino acids. Here the CDR3 DNA reads TGTGCCAGCAGCTTATCCAGCGGATCCCAAGAGACCCAGTACTTC. It encodes CASSLSSGSQETQYF.

The V gene is TRBV7-9, the J gene TRBJ2-5, with TRBD2 as a possible D gene (6 bases). The germline V gene has CDR1 SEHNR and CDR2 FQNEAQ (reference sequence). The V end lost 2 bases, the J end lost 2 bases, and 12 bases lay between the germline ends. This CDR3 region has 15 residues. The CDR3 bases are TGTGCCAGCAGCTTACGCACCGGGACTCAAGAGACCCAGTACTTC. It yields the protein CASSLRTGTQETQYF.

This sequence joins TRBV7-2 and TRBJ2-1, with TRBD2 matching over 10 bases. This CDR3 has 16 amino acids. Looked up from germline, CDR1 is SGHTA and CDR2 is FQGNSA. V trimming: 2 bases; J trimming: 4 bases; junction bases outside the gene matches: 5. The CDR3 region is CASSLINSGGYNEQFF. The CDR3 nucleotides read TGTGCCAGCAGCTTAATAAATAGCGGGGGGTACAATGAGCAGTTCTTC.

The chain carries TRBV27 and TRBJ2-2, with D possibly being TRBD1 (7 bases). Germline assignment: CDR1 MNHEY and CDR2 SMNVEV (reference sequence). The CDR3 extends over 15 amino acids. Trimming left V 5 bases short and J 5 bases short, with 15 bases between. The CDR3 here is CASSIGQAGTGELFF. For the CDR3, the DNA is TGTGCCAGCAGTATCGGACAGGCGGGGACCGGGGAGCTGTTTTTT.

As to this clone: One end of the junction does not line up with germline, which may come from a read error. The chain couples TRBV7-2 to TRBJ2-1; 11 nucleotides line up with TRBD2. The CDR3 is 15 amino acids. Germline assignment: CDR1 SGHTA and CDR2 FQGNSA. The CDR3 bases are TGTGCCAGCAGCGTAGCGGGGGGGCCTCGGAATGAGCAGTTCTTC. As protein: CASSVAGGPRNEQFF.

The chain recombines TRBV3-1 (or the pseudogene TRBV3-2) with TRBJ2-7; 14 bases agree with TRBD2. CDR1 is LGHDT and CDR2 is YNNKEL in the germline V gene (reference sequence). The CDR3 has 15 amino acids. V shed 4 bases, J shed 4 bases, and the junction held 3 bases outside the gene matches. The CDR3 reads CASSRGTSGGYEQYF. The CDR3 nucleotides are TGTGCCAGCAGCCGAGGGACTAGCGGGGGTTACGAGCAGTACTTC.

The chain has TRBV6-2 or TRBV6-3 and TRBJ2-1, with 9 nucleotides matching TRBD1. V lost 6 bases and J lost 4; bases outside the gene matches: 7. The germline V gene encodes CDR1 MNHEY and CDR2 SVGEGT. The CDR3 has 15 amino acids. The CDR3 DNA reads TGTGCCAGCAGCCCCCCGGACAGGGGATACAATGAGCAGTTCTTC. Protein sequence: CASSPPDRGYNEQFF.

The V gene is TRBV5-1, the J gene TRBJ2-1, with 9 bases fitting TRBD2. Looked up from germline, CDR1 is SGHRS and CDR2 is YFSETQ. The V segment lost 2 bases and the J segment 8 bases; nucleotides outside the gene matches: 8. CDR3 length: 15 amino acids. Here the CDR3 reads CASSFSGSDSHEQFF. CDR3 nucleotide sequence: TGCGCCAGCAGCTTTAGCGGGAGCGATTCCCATGAGCAGTTCTTC.

The chain joins TRBV2 to TRBJ2-5; 11 bases map to TRBD1. This CDR3 spans 15 amino acids. The V gene's germline CDR1 is SNHLY and CDR2 FYNNEI. V lost 3 bases to trimming and J lost 5 bases; unmatched junction nucleotides: 5. The CDR3 sequence is CASSDRTGGFETQYF. Here the CDR3 DNA reads TGTGCCAGCAGTGATCGGACAGGGGGCTTTGAGACCCAGTACTTC.

This sequence joins TRBV29-1 and TRBJ1-1, with no clear D. V dropped 4 bases and J dropped 9 bases, with 9 bases sitting between them. This CDR3 has 10 residues. The V gene's germline CDR1 is SQVTM and CDR2 ANQGSEA. CDR3 amino acids: CSVVGRKAFF. CDR3 coding DNA: TGCAGCGTTGTCGGGAGGAAAGCTTTCTTT.

V is TRBV19 and J is TRBJ1-5; D is perhaps TRBD1 (6 bases). CDR1 and CDR2 (germline): LNHDA, SQIVND (reference sequence). This CDR3 has 16 amino acids. The V end lost 0 bases, the J end lost 6 bases, and 15 bases lay between the germline ends. CDR3 sequence reads: CASSIDRGASGQPQHF. Written as DNA, the CDR3 is TGTGCCAGTAGTATAGATCGGGGGGCTTCGGGTCAGCCCCAGCATTTT.

The V gene is TRBV2, the J gene TRBJ2-1; tentatively, D is TRBD1 (5 bases). CDR1 and CDR2 from the germline V gene are SNHLY and FYNNEI. V lost 4 bases to trimming and J lost 6 bases, with 13 bases between them. The CDR3 runs to 14 residues. CDR3 amino acids: CASSVGHTSNEQFF. CDR3 DNA: TGTGCCAGCAGTGTAGGACATACCTCCAATGAGCAGTTCTTC.

This clone was counted a single time. The chain carries TRBV28 and TRBJ1-2; D unclear. Germline V lookup: CDR1 MDHEN, CDR2 SYDVKM. V was cut by 3 bases and J by 8 bases, with 4 bases left in between. CDR3 length: 10 residues. CDR3 nucleotides: TGTGCCAGCAGTTTTGGCGGCTACACCTTC. Residues: CASSFGGYTF.

The chain carries TRBV5-1 and TRBJ1-2; 10 bases are a match to TRBD1. In germline, CDR1 is SGHRS, CDR2 YFSETQ. The CDR3 runs 14 residues. The junction had 4 bases not matched to a gene; V was cut back by 4 bases and J by 4 bases. For the CDR3, the DNA is TGCGCCAGCAGCGCGTGGACAGGGGGCTATGGCTACACCTTC. Protein sequence: CASSAWTGGYGYTF.

This rearrangement joins TRBV30 to TRBJ1-6; 7 nucleotides match TRBD1. Trimming removed 2 bases from V and 9 bases from J; junction bases left unmatched: 16. The CDR3 length is 17 residues. Germline values: CDR1 GTSNPN, CDR2 SVGIG (reference sequence). The CDR3 DNA follows: TGTGCCTGGAGTCCAGGGACAGCAATAATCGGTACTTCACCCCTCCACTTT. This translates into CAWSPGTAIIGTSPLHF.

The genes are TRBV4-3 and TRBJ1-2; 11 positions match TRBD1. The germline gives CDR1 LGHNA, CDR2 YSLEER. CDR3 length equals 17 residues. V shed 0 bases and J 7 bases; nucleotides not matched to a gene: 10. The CDR3 loop reads CASSQELDRGRFGGYTF. In DNA, the CDR3 is TGCGCCAGCAGCCAAGAGCTGGACAGGGGGCGGTTTGGTGGCTACACCTTC.

The V gene is TRBV7-9, the J gene TRBJ1-2; D remains ambiguous. The CDR3 extends over 13 amino acids. CDR1 is SEHNR, CDR2 FQNEAQ, per germline (reference sequence). Trimming took off 3 bases at V and 6 bases at J, with 11 bases between the two ends. The CDR3: CASSFTRLDGYTF. The DNA for the CDR3 is TGTGCCAGCAGCTTCACCCGCTTAGATGGCTACACCTTC.